The subject of this entry is one TCR beta chain. This sample is part of a study of blood T cell repertoires in COVID-19. Looked up from germline, CDR1 is MGHRA and CDR2 is YSYEKL. CDR3 size: 16 residues. V shed 0 bases, J shed 7 bases, and the junction held 10 bases outside the gene matches. TCRdb's table, derived via immunoSEQ multiplex PCR, lists solely in-frame clones and lacks some. The sample has around 260,000 clones; roughly 90% are singletons. The genes are TRBV4-1 and TRBJ1-1, with 8 bases lining up with TRBD1. This TCR derives from a woman in her 30s with active or convalescent COVID-19. Input material: peripheral blood. CDR3 nucleotide sequence: TGCGCCAGCAGCCAAGACGGGGACAGGAGGTACGATGAAGCTTTCTTT. This gives the protein CASSQDGDRRYDEAFF.